The rows below give T cell receptor beta chains drawn from one sample of a study of Ad26.COV2.S vaccination and SARS-CoV-2 variants. Generated by immunoSEQ multiplex PCR, the TCRdb table keeps only in-frame clones and is missing some. The sample carries about 350,000 clones, about 85% recorded once. Sequencing was performed on peripheral blood, taken in a trial of Ad26.COV2.S vaccine versus placebo. These receptors were taken from a person aged 18-60 years who received the Ad26.COV2.S COVID-19 vaccine or a placebo. The CDR3 runs from the conserved cysteine through the conserved F or W. D genes are given only for firm matches. For some rows the clone size is stated as once, few or many, or as a class when expanded; others skip it.

clone size: NA; J gene: TRBJ1-5; D gene: NA; V gene: TRBV6-5; CDR3 DNA: TGTGCCAGCAGTCCCGACAGTTCGAATCAGCCCCAGCATTTT; CDR3 protein: CASSPDSSNQPQHF
clone size: NA; J gene: TRBJ2-3; D gene: NA; V gene: TRBV3-1/TRBV3-2; CDR3 DNA: TGTGCCAGCAGCCAATACACAGATACGCAGTATTTT; CDR3 protein: CASSQYTDTQYF
clone size: NA; J gene: TRBJ2-1; D gene: TRBD1; V gene: TRBV18; CDR3 DNA: TGTGCCAGCTCACGAGGGACAGGGACCTACAATGAGCAGTTCTTC; CDR3 protein: CASSRGTGTYNEQFF
clone size: NA; J gene: TRBJ2-7; D gene: NA; V gene: TRBV28; CDR3 DNA: TGTGCCAGCAGTACCGTTGGCGGGACCTACGAGCAGTACTTC; CDR3 protein: CASSTVGGTYEQYF
clone size: NA; J gene: TRBJ1-3; D gene: NA; V gene: TRBV6-5; CDR3 DNA: TGTGCCAGCAGTTCCAGGGGAGCGGACACCATATATTTT; CDR3 protein: CASSSRGADTIYF
clone size: NA; J gene: TRBJ2-7; D gene: NA; V gene: TRBV5-1; CDR3 DNA: TGCGCCAGCAGCGGGGGGCGAGGGGCGGTGTTCAACGAGCAGTACTTC; CDR3 protein: CASSGGRGAVFNEQYF
clone size: NA; J gene: TRBJ1-1; D gene: NA; V gene: TRBV5-1; CDR3 DNA: TGCGCCAGCAGCTTGTCGACCGCGTTCCCTAAAAACGAAGCTTTCTTT; CDR3 protein: CASSLSTAFPKNEAFF
clone size: NA; J gene: TRBJ2-1; D gene: TRBD1; V gene: TRBV3-1/TRBV3-2; CDR3 DNA: TGTGCCAGCAGCCTAATAGCCGGACAGGGGTCCTACAATGAGCAGTTCTTC; CDR3 protein: CASSLIAGQGSYNEQFF
clone size: NA; J gene: TRBJ2-3; D gene: TRBD2; V gene: TRBV28; CDR3 DNA: TGTGCCAGCAGCCTACCCGGGACTAGCGGGATTGATACGCAGTATTTT; CDR3 protein: CASSLPGTSGIDTQYF
clone size: NA; J gene: TRBJ2-1; D gene: TRBD1; V gene: TRBV5-5; CDR3 DNA: TGTGCCAGCAGCTTGGAACAGGGGGCTATTGGTAATGAGCAGTTCTTC; CDR3 protein: CASSLEQGAIGNEQFF
clone size: NA; J gene: TRBJ2-1; D gene: NA; V gene: TRBV19; CDR3 DNA: TGTGCCAGTACCAGACCGGGACACTTCAATGAGCAGTTCTTC; CDR3 protein: CASTRPGHFNEQFF
clone size: NA; J gene: TRBJ1-5; D gene: NA; V gene: TRBV5-5; CDR3 DNA: TGTGCCAGCAGCCGGATGGGGGATGGCAATCAGCCCCAGCATTTT; CDR3 protein: CASSRMGDGNQPQHF
clone size: NA; J gene: TRBJ2-7; D gene: NA; V gene: TRBV5-1; CDR3 DNA: TGCGCCAGCCGGAGCGGAGGGGGGTCCTACGAGCAGTACTTC; CDR3 protein: CASRSGGGSYEQYF
clone size: NA; J gene: TRBJ2-7; D gene: NA; V gene: TRBV20-1; CDR3 DNA: TGCAGTGCAGCCGGCGGTTACGAGCAGTACTTC; CDR3 protein: CSAAGGYEQYF
clone size: once; J gene: TRBJ2-1; D gene: NA; V gene: TRBV5-4; CDR3 DNA: TGTGCCAGCACCCCTGCTGGGGCGGGTGGCTCCTACAATGAGCAGTTCTTC; CDR3 protein: CASTPAGAGGSYNEQFF
clone size: NA; J gene: TRBJ2-1; D gene: TRBD1; V gene: TRBV4-3; CDR3 DNA: TGCGCCAGCAGCCAAAATACAGGGTTGGGGGACAGGCAGTTCTTC; CDR3 protein: CASSQNTGLGDRQFF
clone size: NA; J gene: TRBJ1-2; D gene: NA; V gene: TRBV7-2; CDR3 DNA: TGTGCCAGCAGCTCTCCGGACCGAAAGGATAACTATGGCTACACCTTC; CDR3 protein: CASSSPDRKDNYGYTF
clone size: NA; J gene: TRBJ2-2; D gene: TRBD1; V gene: TRBV5-4; CDR3 DNA: TGTGCCAGCAGCTTCCCAGGACAGGGGGACACCGGGGAGCTGTTTTTT; CDR3 protein: CASSFPGQGDTGELFF
clone size: few; J gene: TRBJ1-1; D gene: TRBD1; V gene: TRBV2; CDR3 DNA: TGTGCCAGCAATCGGGACAGGGCGACTGAAGCTTTCTTT; CDR3 protein: CASNRDRATEAFF
clone size: NA; J gene: TRBJ1-4; D gene: TRBD1; V gene: TRBV7-7; CDR3 DNA: TGTGCTAGCAGCTTTACAGGGGCTGCAACTAATGAAAAACTGTTTTTT; CDR3 protein: CASSFTGAATNEKLFF
clone size: once; J gene: TRBJ1-5; D gene: NA; V gene: TRBV3-1/TRBV3-2; CDR3 DNA: TGTGCCAGCAGCCAGGGGGCAGGGAATCAGCCCCAGCATTTT; CDR3 protein: CASSQGAGNQPQHF
clone size: NA; J gene: TRBJ2-1; D gene: NA; V gene: TRBV5-1; CDR3 DNA: TGCGCCAGCAGCTTCGATTCCAACTACAATGAGCAGTTCTTC; CDR3 protein: CASSFDSNYNEQFF
clone size: NA; J gene: TRBJ2-1; D gene: NA; V gene: TRBV24-1; CDR3 DNA: TGTGCCACCAGTGATTCCCAGGACGGGTCATACAATGAGCAGTTCTTC; CDR3 protein: CATSDSQDGSYNEQFF
clone size: few; J gene: TRBJ2-3; D gene: TRBD2; V gene: TRBV3-1/TRBV3-2; CDR3 DNA: TGTGCCAGCAGCCATGAGACTAGCGGGGCTCAATTATCGCAATGCACAGATACGCAGTATTTT; CDR3 protein: CASSHETSGAQLSQCTDTQYF